This TCR beta chain was sequenced for a study of cytomegalovirus exposure and HLA in healthy donors. The overall study: Per a later analysis, the roughly 700 first-cohort and 120 validation repertoires shared one platform. Points from the study as a whole: A few CMV-associated chains were confirmed in vitro to be specific for CMV antigens. First-cohort TCR clusters tended to co-occur in the roughly 130 validation repertoires, a later analysis found.

A note on this clone: No antigen is known for it.

Sequenced by immunoSEQ multiplex PCR; TCRdb stores in-frame clones only, minus some. The data contain 180,000 or so clones, approximately 87% of them singletons. Looked up from germline, CDR1 is MGHRA and CDR2 is YSYEKL. This CDR3 has 14 amino acids. V lost 5 bases, J lost 6 bases, and 16 bases lay in between. Separate from the approximately 700-subject first cohort was the 120-subject validation cohort, to which the donors belonged. The sequence came from a woman between 25 and 40 years old in good health and CMV-seronegative. Material: PBMCs. The chain combines TRBV4-1 with TRBJ1-1; weak D call: TRBD1 (6 bases). CDR3 sequence: CASSIRDGGPEAFF. In DNA, the CDR3 is TGCGCCAGCAGCATAAGGGACGGGGGGCCTGAAGCTTTCTTT.